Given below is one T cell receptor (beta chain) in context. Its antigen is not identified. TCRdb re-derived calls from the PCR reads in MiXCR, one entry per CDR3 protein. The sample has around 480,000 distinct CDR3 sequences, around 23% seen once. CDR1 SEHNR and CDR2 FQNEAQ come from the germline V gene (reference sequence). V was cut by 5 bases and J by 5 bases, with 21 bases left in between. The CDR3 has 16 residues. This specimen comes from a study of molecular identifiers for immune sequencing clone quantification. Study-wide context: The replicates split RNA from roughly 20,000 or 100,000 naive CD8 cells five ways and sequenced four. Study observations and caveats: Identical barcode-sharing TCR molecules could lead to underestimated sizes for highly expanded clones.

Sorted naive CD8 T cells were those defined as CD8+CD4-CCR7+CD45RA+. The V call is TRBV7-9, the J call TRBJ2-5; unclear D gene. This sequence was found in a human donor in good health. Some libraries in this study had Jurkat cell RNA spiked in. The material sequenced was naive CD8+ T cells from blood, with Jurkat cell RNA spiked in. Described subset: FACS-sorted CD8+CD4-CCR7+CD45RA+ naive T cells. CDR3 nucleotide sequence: TGTGCCAGCAGCCCCCCTGCCCCTCGGCCCGTGGAGACCCAGTACTTC. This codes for CASSPPAPRPVETQYF.